This is a list of T cell receptor beta chains from one sample in a study of T cells in Graves' hyperthyroidism and ophthalmopathy. TCRdb re-analysed the multiplex PCR reads in MiXCR, keeping a single row per CDR3 protein. The sample lists around 56,000 distinct CDR3 sequences; approximately 53% were seen once. Sequencing was carried out using blood. The receptors stem from a woman aged 55-69 years with Graves' ophthalmopathy. CDR3s include the opening cysteine and the closing phenylalanine or tryptophan. Each record gives: D gene, V gene, clone size, J gene, CDR3 DNA, CDR3 protein. D genes are given only for firm matches. Not every row has a clone size; where given, it reads once, few, many or a size class.

-	TRBV10-3	-	TRBJ2-1	TGTGCCATCAGTGGGACTCGGAAAAACTCGAGGGTCTTC	CAISGTRKNSRVF
TRBD2	TRBV6-5	many	TRBJ2-1	TGTGCCAGCAGTTACTCGAATAGCGGGGGCCTCTCCTACAATGAGCAGTTCTTC	CASSYSNSGGLSYNEQFF
-	TRBV7-9	-	TRBJ2-2	TGTGCCAGCAGCCGCGGAGGGTTTTTT	CASSRGGFF
TRBD1	TRBV4-2	-	TRBJ1-6	TGTGCCAGCAGCCTAGGGACAGGGACGGATTCACCCCTCCACTTT	CASSLGTGTDSPLHF
TRBD2	TRBV19	-	TRBJ2-7	TGTGCCAGTAGTCCTCTCCGGACTAGCGGGGGGTCCTACGAGCAGTACTTC	CASSPLRTSGGSYEQYF
-	TRBV20-1	-	TRBJ2-2	TGCAGTGCTTCCTCCTGGCGGGGGAACACCGGGGAGCTGTTTTTT	CSASSWRGNTGELFF
TRBD2	TRBV10-3	many	TRBJ2-1	TGTGCCATCAGTTCCCCGAAGGCGGGAGGGACCACTGAGCAGTTCTTC	CAISSPKAGGTTEQFF
TRBD1	TRBV12-3/TRBV12-4	few	TRBJ2-7	TGTGCCAGCAGTTGGGACAGGGCATACGAGCAGTACTTC	CASSWDRAYEQYF
TRBD1	TRBV2	many	TRBJ1-1	TGTGCCAGCGACCCGACAGGGGGGATGAACACTGAAGCTTTCTTT	CASDPTGGMNTEAFF
-	TRBV7-2	-	TRBJ2-5	TGTGCCAGCAGCGCCTCTCACAGACAAGAAACCCAGTACTTC	CASSASHRQETQYF
-	TRBV5-1	once	TRBJ2-1	TGCGCCAGCAGCGCGGTAGCCAGTGTCAGTAATGAGCAGTTCTTC	CASSAVASVSNEQFF
TRBD2	TRBV6-2/TRBV6-3	few	TRBJ2-3	TGTGCCAGCAGTTACGCCTCTTTGGCGGGGGGGTTCATAGATACGCAGTATTTT	CASSYASLAGGFIDTQYF
TRBD1	TRBV20-1	medium-sized	TRBJ1-2	TGCAGTGCCGGCGGGACAGAGTATGGCTACACCTTC	CSAGGTEYGYTF
-	TRBV29-1	-	TRBJ2-5	TGCAGCGTTGCTGTGGACACTCGACCTGGGCAGCCCCAGTACTTC	CSVAVDTRPGQPQYF
-	TRBV9	-	TRBJ2-3	TGTGCCAGCAGCTTGGGCACCCAGTGGACAGATACGCAGTATTTT	CASSLGTQWTDTQYF
-	TRBV19	-	TRBJ1-4	TGTGCCAGTAGTATAACGGACGCAACTAATGAAAAACTGTTTTTT	CASSITDATNEKLFF
-	TRBV29-1	once	TRBJ2-5	TGCAGCTTGCAGGGCAGACAAGAGACCCAGTACTTC	CSLQGRQETQYF
TRBD2	TRBV28	many	TRBJ2-5	TGTGCCAGCAGTTTGGGAGGGGCGAACCAAGAGACCCAGTACTTC	CASSLGGANQETQYF
TRBD1	TRBV7-2	many	TRBJ1-2	TGTGCCAGCAGCCCACCCGGGACAGGGTATGGCTACACCTTC	CASSPPGTGYGYTF
-	TRBV7-8	-	TRBJ2-2	TGTGCCAGCAGCTTACGAGTTTTTCGGACAAATACGAACACCGGGGAGCTGTTTTTT	CASSLRVFRTNTNTGELFF
TRBD1	TRBV7-2	many	TRBJ2-4	TGTGCCAGCAGCTTAGGCAGGGGGCTTGACAAAAACATTCAGTACTTC	CASSLGRGLDKNIQYF
-	TRBV7-9	many	TRBJ2-3	TGTGCCAGCAGCCCCTCGGGGGCCCGCGATACGCAGTATTTT	CASSPSGARDTQYF
-	TRBV10-3	-	TRBJ2-2	TGTGCCATCAAAGACACCGGGGAGCTGTTTTTT	CAIKDTGELFF
-	TRBV7-9	-	TRBJ2-3	TGTGCCAGCAGTGCTTCCCCCAGCGGGACAGATACGCAGTATTTT	CASSASPSGTDTQYF
-	TRBV5-6	many	TRBJ2-7	TGTGCCAGCAGCTTGGGGTACGAGCAGTACTTC	CASSLGYEQYF
-	TRBV7-8	-	TRBJ2-2	TGTGCCAGCAGCTTGTTCCGGGACACCGGGGAGCTGTTTTTT	CASSLFRDTGELFF
-	TRBV5-1	once	TRBJ1-5	TGCGCCAGCAGCTTGGCGGGAACCTACACGGATACGCAGCATTTT	CASSLAGTYTDTQHF
TRBD2	TRBV15	-	TRBJ2-7	TGTGCCACCAGCAGTTACAGCGGGGGGGCCTCCTACGAGCAGTACTTC	CATSSYSGGASYEQYF
-	TRBV7-3	-	TRBJ1-1	TGTGCCAGCAGCTTAACGGGGGCTAGCGGTGAAGCTTTCTTT	CASSLTGASGEAFF
TRBD2	TRBV19	-	TRBJ2-3	TGTGCCAGTAGTGATACTAGCGGGAGCACAGATACGCAGTATTTT	CASSDTSGSTDTQYF
-	TRBV19	few	TRBJ2-3	TGTGCCAGTAGTGATAAGGGCACCACAGATACGCAGTATTTT	CASSDKGTTDTQYF
-	TRBV6-2/TRBV6-3	-	TRBJ2-1	TGTGCCTCCAAGGAGGGGGCGGGTGGGCAGTTCTTC	CASKEGAGGQFF
TRBD2	TRBV5-1	-	TRBJ2-7	TGCGCCAGCAGCTTGCCTAGCGGGAGTATCTACGAGCAGTACTTC	CASSLPSGSIYEQYF
-	TRBV14	-	TRBJ1-2	TGTGGCAGCAGCCAAGATAAGATCGGCTACACCTTC	CGSSQDKIGYTF
TRBD2	TRBV7-2	-	TRBJ2-3	TGTGCCAGCAGCCAACGAGGCGGGGGGGCCTTCAATGAGCAGTATTTT	CASSQRGGGAFNEQYF
TRBD2	TRBV5-1	-	TRBJ2-3	TGCGCCAGCAGCGACGGGATGGCGGGAGGCGATACGCAGTATTTT	CASSDGMAGGDTQYF
TRBD1	TRBV5-1	many	TRBJ2-5	TGCGCCAGCAGCGTCGGGACAGCCCAAGAGACCCAGTACTTC	CASSVGTAQETQYF
-	TRBV10-1	many	TRBJ1-1	TGCGCCAGCAGTGAGTCCAGGGGTCTGGTGAACACTGAAGCTTTCTTT	CASSESRGLVNTEAFF
TRBD1	TRBV7-2	-	TRBJ2-5	TGTGCCAGCAGCTTCGGGACAGGGAGTCAGCCCCAGTACTTC	CASSFGTGSQPQYF
TRBD1	TRBV7-9	-	TRBJ2-7	TGTGCCAGCAGCCCCGATGGACAGGGGGCACGGGAGCAGTACTTC	CASSPDGQGAREQYF
-	TRBV5-4	-	TRBJ2-5	TGTGCCAGCAGCTTGGACCTGGAGACCCAGTACTTC	CASSLDLETQYF
-	TRBV12-3/TRBV12-4	-	TRBJ1-3	TGTGCCAGCACCCTGACAGGCTCTGGAAACGCCATATATTTT	CASTLTGSGNAIYF